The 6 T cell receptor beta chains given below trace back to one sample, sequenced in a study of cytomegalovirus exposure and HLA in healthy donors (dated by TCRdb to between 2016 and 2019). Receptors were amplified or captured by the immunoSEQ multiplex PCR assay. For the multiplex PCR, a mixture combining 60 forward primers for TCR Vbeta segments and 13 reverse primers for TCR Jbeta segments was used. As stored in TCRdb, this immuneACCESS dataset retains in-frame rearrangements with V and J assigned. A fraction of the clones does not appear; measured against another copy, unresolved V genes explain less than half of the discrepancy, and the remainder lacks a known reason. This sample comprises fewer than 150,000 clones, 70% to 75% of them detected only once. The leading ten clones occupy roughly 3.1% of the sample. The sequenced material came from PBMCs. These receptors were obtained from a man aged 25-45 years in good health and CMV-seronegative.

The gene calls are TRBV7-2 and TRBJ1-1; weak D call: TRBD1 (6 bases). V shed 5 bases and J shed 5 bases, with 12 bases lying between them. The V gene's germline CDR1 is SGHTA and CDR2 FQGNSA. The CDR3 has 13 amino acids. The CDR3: CASSPNQGTEAFF. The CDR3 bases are TGTGCCAGCAGCCCTAACCAGGGGACTGAAGCTTTCTTT.

The CDR3 bases are TGTGCCAGCAGCTTGGGTTCGAGTGGGAACACTGAAGCTTTCTTT. This translates into CASSLGSSGNTEAFF. The V and J genes are TRBV5-4 and TRBJ1-1; D remains ambiguous. V gave up 0 bases and J gave up 1 base, with 10 bases separating them. The V gene's germline CDR1 is SGHNT and CDR2 YYREEE (reference sequence). The CDR3 totals 15 residues.

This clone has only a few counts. CDR3 protein: CASSLSDYGYTF. The CDR3 region has the DNA TGTGCCAGCAGTTTATCGGACTATGGCTACACCTTC. This chain connects TRBV28 to TRBJ1-2; D remains ambiguous. This CDR3 has 12 amino acids. The germline V and J ends were trimmed by 1 base and 3 bases, with 3 bases remaining between them. The germline gives CDR1 MDHEN, CDR2 SYDVKM.

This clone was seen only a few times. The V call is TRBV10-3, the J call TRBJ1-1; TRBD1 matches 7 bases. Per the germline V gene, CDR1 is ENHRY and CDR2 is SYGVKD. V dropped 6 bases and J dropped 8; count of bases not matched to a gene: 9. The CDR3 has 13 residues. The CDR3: CAISPHATGEAFF. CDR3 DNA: TGTGCCATCAGCCCCCACGCGACAGGGGAAGCTTTCTTT.

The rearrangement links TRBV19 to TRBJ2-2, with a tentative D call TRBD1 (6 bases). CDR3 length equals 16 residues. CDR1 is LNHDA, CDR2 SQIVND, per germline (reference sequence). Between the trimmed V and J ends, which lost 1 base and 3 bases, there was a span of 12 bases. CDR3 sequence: CASSIVAGAYTGELFF. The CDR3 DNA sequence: TGTGCCAGTAGTATAGTGGCAGGGGCCTACACCGGGGAGCTGTTTTTT.

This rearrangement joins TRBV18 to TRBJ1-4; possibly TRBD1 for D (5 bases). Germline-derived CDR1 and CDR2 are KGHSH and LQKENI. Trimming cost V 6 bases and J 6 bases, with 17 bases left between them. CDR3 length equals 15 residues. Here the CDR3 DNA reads TGTGCCAGCTCGAAAGGGGCTTTGGAAGATGAAAAACTGTTTTTT. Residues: CASSKGALEDEKLFF.